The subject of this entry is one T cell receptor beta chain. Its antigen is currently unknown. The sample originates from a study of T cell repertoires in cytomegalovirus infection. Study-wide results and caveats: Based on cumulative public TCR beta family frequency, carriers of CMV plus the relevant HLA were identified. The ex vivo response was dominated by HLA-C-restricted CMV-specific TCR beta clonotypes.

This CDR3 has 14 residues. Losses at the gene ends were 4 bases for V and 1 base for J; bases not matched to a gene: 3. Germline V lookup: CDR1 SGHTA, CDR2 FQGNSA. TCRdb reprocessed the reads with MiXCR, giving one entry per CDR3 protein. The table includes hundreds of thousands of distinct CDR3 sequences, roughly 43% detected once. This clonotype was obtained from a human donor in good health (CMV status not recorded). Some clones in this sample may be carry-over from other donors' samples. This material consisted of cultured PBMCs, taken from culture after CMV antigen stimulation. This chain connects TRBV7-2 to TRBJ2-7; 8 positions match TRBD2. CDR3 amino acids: CASSSVAGSYEQYF. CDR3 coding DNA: TGTGCCAGCAGCTCCGTAGCGGGATCCTACGAGCAGTACTTC.